This T cell receptor beta chain was sequenced for a study of blood T cell repertoires in COVID-19. At the level of the study: Collection of acute and convalescent COVID-19 samples took place in the United States, Italy and Spain. From T cells, B-cell-depleted T cells, or PBMCs came the material, which was cDNA or gDNA.

The protocol was immunoSEQ multiplex PCR, while the TCRdb copy is restricted to in-frame clones and leaves out a portion. This table holds approximately 250,000 clones, approximately 90% found once. Participants were aged about 18 to 89 years from 20 to 30 US areas. Donors were grouped by their self-reported clinical history. This CDR3 contains 13 residues. V lost 2 bases and J lost 5, with 8 bases in between. Per the germline V gene, CDR1 is SGHTA and CDR2 is FQGNSA. The J gene is TRBJ2-3, the V gene TRBV7-2, with D perhaps TRBD1 (5 bases). Sequencing used PBMCs or T cells enriched from blood (not recorded which). This TCR derives from a woman aged 30 to 39 with acute COVID-19. In nucleotides, the CDR3 is TGTGCCAGCAGCTTATTTAGGGGAGATACGCAGTATTTT. Translating gives CASSLFRGDTQYF.